A single sample gave rise to the 30 T cell receptor beta chains below, sequenced in a study of T cell repertoires in cytomegalovirus infection (dated by TCRdb to between 2018 and 2021). Sequencing was performed on an Illumina HiSeq 1500. TCRdb reran the public reads through fastp at Q25 and MiXCR, keeping productive beta chains. Identical CDR3 proteins give one entry, which carries the most common genes and DNA. In all, the sample holds around 260,000 distinct CDR3 sequences, and 8% to 9.5% of those were seen once. The ten largest account for about 16% of the sample. The sample comprised PBMCs. The receptors come from a human donor in good health (CMV status not recorded). Some clones in this sample may be carry-over from other donors' samples.

The V call is TRBV5-1, the J call TRBJ1-3; a weak D match, TRBD1 (5 bases). The V and J ends lost 2 bases and 2 bases respectively, with 20 bases between them. CDR1 is SGHRS and CDR2 is YFSETQ in the germline V gene. This CDR3 comprises 18 residues. The CDR3 bases are TGCGCCAGCAGCTTATCCGGGACTCCGACCTTACCTGGAAACACCATATATTTT. It specifies CASSLSGTPTLPGNTIYF.

There are a few counts of this clonotype. The chain has TRBV5-1 and TRBJ1-1; 9 bases fit TRBD1. Trimming removed 4 bases from V and 4 bases from J; junction bases left unmatched: 8. The CDR3 runs 15 residues. Germline V lookup: CDR1 SGHRS, CDR2 YFSETQ. CDR3 sequence reads: CASSPTGQGRTEAFF. DNA for the CDR3: TGCGCCAGCAGCCCCACGGGACAGGGACGCACTGAAGCTTTCTTT.

The table lists this clonotype with many counts. The chain uses TRBV14 and TRBJ1-2; 7 nucleotides line up with TRBD1. The V gene's germline CDR1 is SGHDN and CDR2 FVKESK. This CDR3 contains 20 residues. V trimming: 3 bases; J trimming: 0 bases; junction bases outside the gene matches: 19. The CDR3 DNA sequence: TGTGCCAGCAGCCACTCTCCCCCGGGACAGCGAGTGTCATCTAACTATGGCTACACCTTC. This sequence encodes CASSHSPPGQRVSSNYGYTF.

This clonotype was seen repeatedly, ten times or more. The chain couples TRBV5-1 to TRBJ1-1; no definite D call. CDR3 size: 17 residues. The V end was cut by 3 bases, the J end by 4 bases, with 22 bases between. CDR1 is SGHRS, CDR2 YFSETQ, per germline. The CDR3, as DNA: TGCGCCAGCAGCTACACAATTCTAGGGAGCGGCGGCACTGAAGCTTTCTTT. Encoded protein: CASSYTILGSGGTEAFF.

This clonotype was counted at least ten times. The chain carries TRBV7-2 and TRBJ2-5; TRBD2 might be the D (7 bases). The germline V gene has CDR1 SGHTA and CDR2 FQGNSA. CDR3 length: 15 amino acids. V was pared by 2 bases and J by 1 base, with 11 bases between. The CDR3 sequence: CASSLMRGPQETQYF. The DNA of the CDR3 is TGTGCCAGCAGCTTAATGCGGGGGCCCCAAGAGACCCAGTACTTC. Full variable domain (missing parts from reference TRBV7-2 and TRBJ2-5): GAGVSQSPSNKVTEKGKDVELRCDPISGHTALYWYRQSLGQGLEFLIYFQGNSAPDKSGLPSDRFSAERTGGSVSTLTIQRTQQEDSAVYLCASSLMRGPQETQYFGPGTRLLVL.

There are many counts of this clonotype. The V call is TRBV7-2, the J call TRBJ2-5, with D uncertain. With 2 bases removed from V and 0 bases from J, the gap between germline ends came to 4 bases. The V gene's germline CDR1 is SGHTA and CDR2 FQGNSA. The CDR3 totals 13 residues. The chain's CDR3 is CASSLLNQETQYF. The CDR3 nucleotides are TGTGCCAGCAGCTTATTAAACCAAGAGACCCAGTACTTC.

This clonotype has at least ten counts. V and J are TRBV14 and TRBJ1-1; 7 bases line up with TRBD1. CDR1 and CDR2 from the germline V gene are SGHDN and FVKESK. CDR3 length: 18 amino acids. Trimming at V came to 5 bases and at J to 0 bases, leaving 15 bases not matched to a gene. Written as DNA, the CDR3 is TGTGCCAGCAGCTCCCAAAAGGTCTTACAGGGGATGAACACTGAAGCTTTCTTT. This gives the protein CASSSQKVLQGMNTEAFF.

This clonotype was counted ten times or more. This sequence joins TRBV7-2 and TRBJ2-3; TRBD2 matches 13 bases. This CDR3 has 20 residues. The germline V gene encodes CDR1 SGHTA and CDR2 FQGNSA. Trimming removed 5 bases from V and 2 bases from J; junction bases left unmatched: 16. The CDR3 reads CASSPAPLLAGGSFTDTQYF. The CDR3 DNA sequence: TGTGCCAGCAGCCCGGCCCCCCTACTAGCGGGGGGGAGTTTCACAGATACGCAGTATTTT.

This clonotype was seen a few times. The chain links TRBV7-9 to TRBJ2-2; D may be TRBD1 (5 bases). Trimming took 1 base from V and 5 from J, leaving 17 bases between them. Germline V gene lookup returns CDR1 SEHNR and CDR2 FQNEAQ (reference sequence). CDR3 size: 17 residues. The CDR3 nucleotides read TGTGCCAGCAGCTTAGTCAGAGGACACGACGGGACCGGGGAGCTGTTTTTT. Translated, it gives CASSLVRGHDGTGELFF.

This clonotype has more than one count but fewer than ten. The rearrangement uses TRBV7-3 and TRBJ2-2; D unresolved. This CDR3 is 15 amino acids long. Trimming took 5 bases from V and 0 from J, leaving 10 bases between them. Germline V gives CDR1 SGHTA, CDR2 FQGTGA. CDR3 residues: CASSPWTANTGELFF. DNA for the CDR3: TGTGCCAGCAGCCCGTGGACGGCGAACACCGGGGAGCTGTTTTTT.

Many counts were recorded for this clonotype. The J gene is TRBJ2-6, the V gene TRBV12-3 or TRBV12-4; 8 positions agree with TRBD2. V was pared by 11 bases and J by 2 bases, with 5 bases of the junction left unmatched. The CDR3 length is 14 residues. The CDR3 reads CALGAGAGANVLTF. As DNA, the CDR3 is TGTGCCCTGGGAGCGGGAGCTGGGGCCAACGTCCTGACTTTC.

This clonotype was counted a few times. The CDR3 bases are TGTGCCAGCTCACGTGGGGCGGGAGTGAACACTGAAGCTTTCTTT. Its translation is CASSRGAGVNTEAFF. The gene calls are TRBV18 and TRBJ1-1, with D possibly being TRBD1 (5 bases). This CDR3 spans 15 amino acids. V was shortened by 4 bases and J by 0 bases, with 12 bases between the two germline ends. The germline gives CDR1 KGHSH, CDR2 LQKENI.

This clonotype was seen at least ten times. The CDR3 DNA reads as TGCAGTGCTAGAGGGTCGGGTGGGGGCAAATTAAGGGGCTACACCTTC. Protein product: CSARGSGGGKLRGYTF. The chain uses TRBV20-1 and TRBJ1-2; D possibly corresponds to TRBD1 (6 bases). The V gene lost 1 base and the J gene lost 8 bases, with 23 bases spanning the gap. Per the germline V gene, CDR1 is DFQATT and CDR2 is SNEGSKA (reference sequence). This CDR3 is built from 16 residues.

This clonotype was observed at least ten times. The chain carries TRBV7-2 and TRBJ2-2; 9 bases are a match to TRBD1. J gave up 7 bases and V 4 bases, and 7 bases lay outside the gene matches. Germline V gene sequence: CDR1 SGHTA, CDR2 FQGNSA. The CDR3 contains 15 residues. The CDR3 nucleotides are TGTGCCAGCAGCTATGGGACAGGGTCAAGCGGGGAGCTGTTTTTT. Translated, it gives CASSYGTGSSGELFF.

This clonotype was counted only a few times. The chain is built from TRBV7-6 and TRBJ2-7, with 11 bases matching TRBD1. Germline CDR1 and CDR2: SGHVS and FNYEAQ. The ends lost 4 bases at V and 0 bases at J; junction bases unmatched: 8. The CDR3 is made up of 17 amino acids. Here the CDR3 DNA reads TGTGCCAGCAGCTCCCCTCGGGGGACAGGGGGCTCCTACGAGCAGTACTTC. This codes for CASSSPRGTGGSYEQYF.

The CDR3, as DNA: TGTGCCAGCAGCTTAGCAGCGGGGGGGCCGAAAAGCTACGAGCAGTACTTC. Protein sequence: CASSLAAGGPKSYEQYF. The rearrangement links TRBV7-2 to TRBJ2-7; 10 nucleotides align to TRBD2. V lost 0 bases to trimming and J lost 3 bases; unmatched junction nucleotides: 8. The CDR3 is made up of 17 amino acids. The germline V gene has CDR1 SGHTA and CDR2 FQGNSA.

Details on this clonotype: A read error is possible here, since a much larger clone lies one base away. The chain joins TRBV7-9 to TRBJ2-5; D call uncertain. Trimming removed 5 bases at V and 5 bases at J, with 18 bases between. Germline V gene data show CDR1 as SEHNR and CDR2 as FQNEAQ (reference sequence). This CDR3 is built from 15 residues. The DNA for the CDR3 is TGTGCCAGCAGCGGCCGCGAGGCTCGGCAGGAGACCCAGTACTTC. Its protein product is CASSGREARQETQYF.

This clonotype was counted only a few times. The chain couples TRBV19 to TRBJ1-1; 10 bases are a match to TRBD1. Germline V CDR1 and CDR2: LNHDA, SQIVND (reference sequence). This CDR3 is built from 15 residues. Trimming took 5 bases from V and 5 from J; bases not matched to a gene: 8. The chain's CDR3 is CASSLPLDRGTEAFF. The CDR3, as DNA: TGTGCCAGTAGTCTCCCTTTGGACAGGGGGACTGAAGCTTTCTTT.

A word on this clonotype: The CDR3 ends on some other residue instead of the conserved phenylalanine or tryptophan, so this is likely a read error. The chain joins TRBV7-3 to TRBJ2-3; D is uncertain. From germline, CDR1 is SGHTA and CDR2 FQGTGA. The CDR3 consists of 15 residues. V shed 1 base and J shed 4 bases, with 12 bases lying between them. The CDR3 DNA reads TGTGCCAGCAGCTTAATTGCTGGGTCCGCAGATACGCAGTATCTT. It codes for CASSLIAGSADTQYL.

This chain uses TRBV27 with TRBJ2-4; D is unclear. Trimming took 3 bases from V and 0 from J, leaving 3 bases between them. Per germline, CDR1 MNHEY and CDR2 SMNVEV (reference sequence). The CDR3 contains 13 residues. The CDR3 DNA is TGTGCCAGCAGTTTTTCAGCCAAAAACATTCAGTACTTC. It encodes CASSFSAKNIQYF.

This sequence joins TRBV7-2 and TRBJ2-5; D is perhaps TRBD1 or TRBD2 (5 bases each). CDR1 is SGHTA, CDR2 FQGNSA, per germline. The V end was cut by 1 base, the J end by 6 bases, with 9 bases between. This CDR3 is 13 amino acids long. The CDR3 DNA reads TGTGCCAGCAGCTTAGATTGGGGGAAGACCCAGTACTTC. It codes for CASSLDWGKTQYF. The full variable domain, in which reference TRBV7-2 and TRBJ2-5 provide the parts outside the CDR3, is GAGVSQSPSNKVTEKGKDVELRCDPISGHTALYWYRQSLGQGLEFLIYFQGNSAPDKSGLPSDRFSAERTGGSVSTLTIQRTQQEDSAVYLCASSLDWGKTQYFGPGTRLLVL.

This clonotype was observed a handful of times. The chain recombines TRBV5-6 with TRBJ1-2; perhaps TRBD1 as D (5 bases). The CDR3 loop spans 14 amino acids. V gave up 4 bases and J gave up 4 bases, with 14 bases separating them. Per the germline V gene, CDR1 is SGHDT and CDR2 is YYEEEE. The CDR3, as DNA: TGTGCCAGCAGCGAGATCGAGAGGGGCTATGGCTACACCTTC. Protein: CASSEIERGYGYTF.

This clonotype turned up a few times. The V call is TRBV5-5, the J call TRBJ2-7; possible D gene TRBD1, 5 bases. CDR3 size: 14 residues. V was pared by 0 bases and J by 6 bases, with 13 bases between. In germline, CDR1 is SGHKS, CDR2 YYEKEE (reference sequence). The CDR3 DNA reads TGTGCCAGCAGCTTGGACGTGGGGCTAGGCGAGCAGTACTTC. This sequence encodes CASSLDVGLGEQYF.

The V and J genes are TRBV5-1 and TRBJ1-2, with D tentatively TRBD1 (6 bases). Trimming stripped 5 bases from V and 7 bases from J, with 15 bases between. This CDR3 region has 13 residues. From germline, CDR1 is SGHRS and CDR2 YFSETQ. The CDR3 sequence: CASSDQGRGGYTF. The CDR3 coding sequence is TGCGCCAGCAGTGACCAGGGGCGGGGTGGCTACACCTTC.

In its sample, this clonotype was seen many times. The rearrangement uses TRBV28 and TRBJ2-5; 10 positions agree with TRBD1. The V gene's germline CDR1 is MDHEN and CDR2 SYDVKM. Losses at the gene ends were 1 base for V and 4 bases for J; bases not matched to a gene: 12. This CDR3 is built from 18 residues. The CDR3 DNA reads as TGTGCCAGCAGTTTATTCCCCATCGATAGGACAGGGGGAGAGACCCAGTACTTC. It encodes CASSLFPIDRTGGETQYF.

The chain employs TRBV12-3 or TRBV12-4 and TRBJ1-6, with D possibly matching TRBD1 (6 bases). Between the trimmed V and J ends, which lost 1 base and 10 bases, there was a span of 17 bases. This CDR3 is 16 amino acids long. The CDR3 sequence: CASSLGDTWGGSPLHF. As DNA, the CDR3 is TGTGCCAGCAGTTTAGGGGACACCTGGGGAGGATCACCCCTCCACTTT.

The genes are TRBV19 and TRBJ1-1; 7 positions match TRBD1. The CDR3 contains 14 residues. CDR1 LNHDA and CDR2 SQIVND come from the germline V gene (reference sequence). With 4 bases clipped from V and 7 bases from J, the junction kept 9 bases outside the gene matches. CDR3 loop: CASSTPGQTLEAFF. CDR3 nucleotide sequence: TGTGCCAGTAGTACCCCGGGACAGACCCTTGAAGCTTTCTTT.

The V call is TRBV12-3 or TRBV12-4, the J call TRBJ2-5; a possible D gene is TRBD1 (5 bases). Trimming took off 5 bases at V and 1 base at J, with 14 bases between the two ends. This CDR3 is built from 15 residues. CDR3: CASSLWVGAQETQYF. CDR3 sequence (DNA): TGTGCCAGCAGTCTCTGGGTAGGGGCCCAAGAGACCCAGTACTTC.

The V gene is TRBV6-2 or TRBV6-3, the J gene TRBJ2-1, with TRBD2 matching 8 bases. This CDR3 comprises 15 residues. Germline CDR1 reads MNHEY; CDR2 reads SVGEGT. The V segment lost 7 bases and the J segment 1 base; nucleotides outside the gene matches: 6. This CDR3 reads CASTKVAGSYNEQFF. For the CDR3, the DNA is TGTGCCAGCACCAAGGTAGCGGGATCCTACAATGAGCAGTTCTTC.

This clonotype was counted ten times or more. This chain links TRBV7-2 with TRBJ2-1, with a weak D call TRBD1 (6 bases). Trimming took 1 base from V and 4 from J, leaving 11 bases between them. The CDR3 runs to 15 residues. Per germline, CDR1 SGHTA and CDR2 FQGNSA. This CDR3 is CASSLVQGTYNEQFF. For the CDR3, the DNA is TGTGCCAGCAGCTTAGTACAGGGCACATACAATGAGCAGTTCTTC.